This T cell receptor beta chain was obtained from a study of CD8 T cells in Susac syndrome. The RNA input was about 0.5 to 1 ug, and it was reverse transcribed with random hexamers. Each CDR3 protein gets one entry after TCRdb re-called the immunoSEQ multiplex PCR reads with MiXCR. The repertoire holds around 170,000 distinct CDR3 sequences, with 90% to 96% as singletons. This clonotype was seen only once. Its specificity is unknown. Findings and limits, study-wide: When the CD4+ T cell repertoires of patients with Susac syndrome were examined, they did not show any clonal expansion.

Material: CD4+ T cells from PBMCs. The source is a human donor with Susac syndrome.

As DNA, the CDR3 is TGTGCCAGCAGTTCCAAGGGACAGGGCGGTCAGCCCCAGCATTTT. Translating gives CASSSKGQGGQPQHF. The V and J genes are TRBV6-5 and TRBJ1-5; TRBD1 aligns across 9 bases. The CDR3 is 15 residues long. Germline-derived CDR1 and CDR2 are MNHEY and SVGAGI. V was clipped by 4 bases and J by 6 bases; unmatched bases: 7.